The 3 T cell receptor beta chains presented below share a single source sample, sequenced in a study of T cells after yellow fever vaccination (dated by TCRdb to about 2019). The library was generated by 5' RACE. Instrument used: Illumina NovaSeq 6000. The public reads were reanalyzed by TCRdb: fastp trimming at Q25, MiXCR alignment, in-frame beta chains only. CDR3 protein duplicates are merged, each entry listing the most common genes and DNA. The sample records 300,000 or so distinct CDR3 sequences, 3.5% to 4.5% of which are singletons. Around 24% of the sample belongs to the ten largest clones. This specimen's treatment or condition label, per the study, means: live attenuated yellow fever vaccine strain. Sequenced here: PBMCs, sampled 5 days after the yellow fever booster vaccination. These receptors all stem from a man aged 18 to 29 who received the YFV17D yellow fever vaccine.

CDR3 DNA sequence: TGCAGTGCTAGAGACTTGGACAATCAAGGTCAGCCCCAGCATTTT. Its translation: CSARDLDNQGQPQHF. This chain links TRBV20-1 with TRBJ1-5, with a possible D match to TRBD1 (5 bases). The CDR3 runs to 15 residues. Between the trimmed V and J ends, which lost 0 bases and 6 bases, there was a span of 15 bases. Per the germline V gene, CDR1 is DFQATT and CDR2 is SNEGSKA (reference sequence).

This clonotype was picked up many times. This chain's CDR3 is CASSVDTGLGYTF. CDR3 sequence (DNA): TGTGCCAGCAGCGTAGACACAGGGTTGGGCTACACCTTC. The chain couples TRBV9 to TRBJ1-2, with a possible D match to TRBD1 (6 bases). With 0 bases removed from V and 8 bases from J, the gap between germline ends came to 11 bases. This CDR3 has 13 amino acids. Per germline, CDR1 SGDLS and CDR2 YYNGEE. Combining the CDR3 with reference TRBV9 and TRBJ1-2 gives the whole variable domain DSGVTQTPKHLITATGQRVTLRCSPRSGDLSVYWYQQSLDQGLQFLIQYYNGEERAKGNILERFSAQQFPDLHSELNLSSLELGDSALYFCASSVDTGLGYTFGSGTRLTVV.

This clonotype appeared a few times. CDR3 DNA sequence: TGTGCCAGCAGCTTGGGCGGGACGGAGGGGGCCCTCCACTTT. It codes for CASSLGGTEGALHF. The chain uses TRBV5-6 and TRBJ1-6; D perhaps matches TRBD1 (6 bases). With 0 bases removed from V and 14 bases from J, the gap between germline ends came to 15 bases. The germline V gene encodes CDR1 SGHDT and CDR2 YYEEEE. The CDR3 is 14 amino acids.